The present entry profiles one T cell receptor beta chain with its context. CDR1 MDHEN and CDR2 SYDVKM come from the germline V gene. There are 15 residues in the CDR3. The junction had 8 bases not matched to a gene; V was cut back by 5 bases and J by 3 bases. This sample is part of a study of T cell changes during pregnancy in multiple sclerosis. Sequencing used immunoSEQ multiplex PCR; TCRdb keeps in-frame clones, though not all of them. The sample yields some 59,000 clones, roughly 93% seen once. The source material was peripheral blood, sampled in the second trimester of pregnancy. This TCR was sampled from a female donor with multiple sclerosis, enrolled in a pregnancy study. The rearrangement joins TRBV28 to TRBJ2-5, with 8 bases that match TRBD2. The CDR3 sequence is CASSAGGGTKETQYF. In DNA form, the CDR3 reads TGTGCCAGCAGTGCGGGCGGGGGGACCAAAGAGACCCAGTACTTC.